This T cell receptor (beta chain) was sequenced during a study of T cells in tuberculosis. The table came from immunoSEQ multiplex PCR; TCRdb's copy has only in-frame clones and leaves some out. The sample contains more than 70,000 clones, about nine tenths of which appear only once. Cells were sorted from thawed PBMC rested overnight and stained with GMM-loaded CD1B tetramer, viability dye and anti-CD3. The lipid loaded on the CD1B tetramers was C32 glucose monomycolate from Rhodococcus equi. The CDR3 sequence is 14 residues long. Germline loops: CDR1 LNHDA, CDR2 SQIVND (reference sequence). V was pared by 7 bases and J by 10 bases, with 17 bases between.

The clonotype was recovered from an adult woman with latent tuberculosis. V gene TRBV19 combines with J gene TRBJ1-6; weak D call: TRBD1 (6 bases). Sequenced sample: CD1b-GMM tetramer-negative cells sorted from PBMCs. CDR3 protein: CASMAQGRSSPLHF. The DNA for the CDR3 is TGTGCCAGTATGGCACAGGGTCGGAGCTCACCCCTCCACTTT.